Listed below are T cell receptor beta chains from one sample, sequenced in a study of shared clonotypes between healthy human individuals. Profiling relied on immunoSEQ multiplex PCR, and the TCRdb table lists in-frame clones only, not all of them. The profile shows 2 million to 2.5 million clones, over 90% of them singletons. The sequencing sample was made of naive CD4+ T cells from PBMCs. The receptors originated from a man between 18 and 29 years old in good health. Some clones in this sample may be carry-over from other donors' samples. The CDR3 runs from the conserved cysteine through the conserved F or W. The D gene is left open where the match is weak. Expanded clones get a size class; other rows say once, few or many, or leave the size out.

TRBJ2-7,.,.,TRBV30,TGTGCCTGGAGTTATGGCAGCCCCCCCGAGCAGTACTTC,CAWSYGSPPEQYF
TRBJ2-1,.,.,TRBV28,TGTGCCAGCAGCTTATTATCCGGAAATGAGCAGTTCTTC,CASSLLSGNEQFF
TRBJ2-7,.,.,TRBV28,TGTGCCAGCAGTTCCACAGGGATGGCCCTTTCGCCCTACGAGCAGTACTTC,CASSSTGMALSPYEQYF
TRBJ1-5,.,few,TRBV27,TGTGCCAGCAGTTTATCCAGGGTGGATCAGCCCCAGCATTTT,CASSLSRVDQPQHF
TRBJ2-1,.,.,TRBV25-1,TGTGCCAGCAGTGACCCCTGGGCCTTAGGAGCGGTCAATGAGCAGTTCTTC,CASSDPWALGAVNEQFF
TRBJ2-1,TRBD2,.,TRBV7-9,TGTGCCAGCAGCTTAGTTAGCGGGAGCTACAATGAGCAGTTCTTC,CASSLVSGSYNEQFF
TRBJ1-2,TRBD1,.,TRBV6-1,TGTGCCAGCAGTGCGGGACAGAATTTGGGCTATGGCTACACCTTC,CASSAGQNLGYGYTF
TRBJ2-5,.,.,TRBV19,TGTGCCAGTAGTACAGGGCAAGAGACCCAGTACTTC,CASSTGQETQYF
TRBJ1-1,TRBD1,few,TRBV7-9,TGTGCCAGCAGCTTAATTGGACAGGGAATGCCTTTCTTT,CASSLIGQGMPFF
TRBJ2-7,.,.,TRBV4-2,TGTGCCAGCAGCAAAAACAGGGAGGGGGCCTACGAGCAGTACTTC,CASSKNREGAYEQYF